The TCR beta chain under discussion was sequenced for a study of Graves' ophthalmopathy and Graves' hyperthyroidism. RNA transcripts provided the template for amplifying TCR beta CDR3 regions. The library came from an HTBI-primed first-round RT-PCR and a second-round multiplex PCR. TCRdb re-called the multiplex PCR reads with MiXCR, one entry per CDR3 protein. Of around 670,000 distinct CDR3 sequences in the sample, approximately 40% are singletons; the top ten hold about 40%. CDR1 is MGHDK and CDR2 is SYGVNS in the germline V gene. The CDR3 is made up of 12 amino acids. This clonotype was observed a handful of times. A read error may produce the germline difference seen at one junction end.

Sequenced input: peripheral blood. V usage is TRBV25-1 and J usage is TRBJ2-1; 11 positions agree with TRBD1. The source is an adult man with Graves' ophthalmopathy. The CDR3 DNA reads TGTGCCAGCAGCCCTATGGGACAGGGGGTCATCTTC. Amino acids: CASSPMGQGVIF.